The source of this TCR beta chain is a study of a mutant IDH1 vaccine in newly diagnosed glioma. Study-wide background: Earlier therapy was either radiotherapy, temozolomide, or both, and most got both.

A word on this clone: What it recognizes is unknown.

Profiling relied on immunoSEQ multiplex PCR, and the TCRdb table lists in-frame clones only, not all of them. Here the sample spans 20,000 to 25,000 clones, approximately 70% being singletons. Germline V gene sequence: CDR1 MNHEY, CDR2 SMNVEV (reference sequence). This CDR3 contains 15 residues. The ends were cut back, 6 bases at V and 0 bases at J, with 12 bases in the middle. Time point: week 11, during vaccination. Doses comprised 300 ug of mutant IDH1 20-mer peptide each, plus topical imiquimod. Sequencing was performed on peripheral blood mononuclear cells (PBMCs), taken from a glioma patient whose treatment included an IDH1 peptide vaccine. The TCR originated in a man in his late teens or twenties with glioma. Some clones in this sample may be carry-over from other donors' samples. The chain has TRBV27 and TRBJ1-5; TRBD1 might be the D (5 bases). Here the CDR3 reads CASRLGTDSNQPQHF. The CDR3 coding sequence is TGTGCCAGCAGACTCGGGACGGATAGCAATCAGCCCCAGCATTTT.